This TCR beta chain comes out of a study of cytomegalovirus exposure and HLA in healthy donors. Study-level findings and limits: Most of the TCR beta V segments (in an earlier analysis) were productive either about 87% or about 30% of the time.

The V and J ends lost 0 bases and 7 bases respectively, with 18 bases between them. Germline CDR1 reads MNHEY; CDR2 reads SVGAGI. CDR3 length equals 16 residues. In regard to this clone: Its antigen is undetermined.

The PCR made use of 60 Vbeta and 13 Jbeta primers. Profiled with immunoSEQ multiplex PCR; TCRdb holds only in-frame clones, not every one. With roughly 80,000 clones in the sample, the ten largest clones hold roughly 13%. The rearrangement uses TRBV6-5 and TRBJ2-5; D ambiguous. The specimen was PBMCs. This receptor was taken from a man aged 50-60 years in good health and CMV-seropositive. The CDR3, as DNA: TGTGCCAGCAGTTACTCGAGTGGGCCCTTCTTAGGGACCCAGTACTTC. Its translation is CASSYSSGPFLGTQYF.